Given below is one T cell receptor (beta chain) in context. Its antigen is as yet unknown. This sample was included in a study of identical twins. General study points: High-abundance cord blood beta clonotypes had fewer insertions; memory repertoires showed none. Within monozygotic twins, out-of-frame TCR alpha sharing was underestimated by the models. Within beta out-of-frame sequences, the excess sharing observed between twins was weaker.

A universal primer site arose from template switching, and cDNA bore unique molecular identifiers. Each CDR3 protein gets one entry after TCRdb re-called the 5' RACE reads with MiXCR. The sample includes around 230,000 distinct CDR3 sequences, roughly 9.4% seen only once; the top ten take roughly 5%. This CDR3 is built from 12 residues. Germline assignment: CDR1 SGHTA and CDR2 FQGNSA. Trimming shortened V by 3 bases and J by 8 bases, and 7 bases separated the two germline ends. Sequencing was carried out using memory (CD45RO+) T cells sorted from blood. The TCR originated in a woman under 30 in good health. The V call is TRBV7-2, the J call TRBJ1-4; D gene uncertain. In nucleotides, the CDR3 is TGTGCCAGCAGCTTTGATCGGGAAAAACTGTTTTTT. Its translation: CASSFDREKLFF. The full variable domain, in which reference TRBV7-2 and TRBJ1-4 provide the parts outside the CDR3, is GAGVSQSPSNKVTEKGKDVELRCDPISGHTALYWYRQSLGQGLEFLIYFQGNSAPDKSGLPSDRFSAERTGGSVSTLTIQRTQQEDSAVYLCASSFDREKLFFGSGTQLSVL.